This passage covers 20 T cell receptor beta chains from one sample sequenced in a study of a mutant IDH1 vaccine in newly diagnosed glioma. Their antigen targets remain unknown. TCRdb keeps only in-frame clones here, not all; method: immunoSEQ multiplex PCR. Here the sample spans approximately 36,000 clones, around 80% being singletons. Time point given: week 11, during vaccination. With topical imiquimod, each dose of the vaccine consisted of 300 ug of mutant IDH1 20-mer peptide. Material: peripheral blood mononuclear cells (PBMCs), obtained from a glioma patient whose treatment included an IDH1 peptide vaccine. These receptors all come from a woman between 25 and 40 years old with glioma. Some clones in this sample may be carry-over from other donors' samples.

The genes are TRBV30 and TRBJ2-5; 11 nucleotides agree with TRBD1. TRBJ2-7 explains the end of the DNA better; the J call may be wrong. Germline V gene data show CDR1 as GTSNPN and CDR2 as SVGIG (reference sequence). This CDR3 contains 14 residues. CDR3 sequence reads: CAWSQGQGAYEQYF. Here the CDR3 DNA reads TGTGCCTGGAGCCAGGGACAGGGGGCCTACGAGCAGTACTTC.

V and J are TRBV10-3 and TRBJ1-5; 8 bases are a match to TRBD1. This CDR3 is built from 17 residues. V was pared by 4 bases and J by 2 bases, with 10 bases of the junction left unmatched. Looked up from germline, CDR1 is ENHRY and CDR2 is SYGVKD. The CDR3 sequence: CAISAGQGGSGNQPQHF. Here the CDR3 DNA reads TGTGCCATCAGTGCCGGACAGGGAGGTAGCGGCAATCAGCCCCAGCATTTT.

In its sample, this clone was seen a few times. CDR3 in DNA: TGTGCCAGCAGTGAATCTGTATTCTATGGCTACACCTTC. Encoded protein: CASSESVFYGYTF. The rearrangement joins TRBV25-1 to TRBJ1-2, with D unclear. This CDR3 region has 13 residues. V was trimmed by 1 base and J by 4 bases, leaving 7 bases between them. Germline V gene data show CDR1 as MGHDK and CDR2 as SYGVNS.

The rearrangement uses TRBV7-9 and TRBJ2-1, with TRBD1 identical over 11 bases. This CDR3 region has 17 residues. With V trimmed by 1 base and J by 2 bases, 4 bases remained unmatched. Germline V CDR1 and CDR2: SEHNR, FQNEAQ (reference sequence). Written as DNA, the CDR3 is TGTGCCAGCAGCTTAGGGGGGACAGGGGGGGCCTACAATGAGCAGTTCTTC. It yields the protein CASSLGGTGGAYNEQFF.

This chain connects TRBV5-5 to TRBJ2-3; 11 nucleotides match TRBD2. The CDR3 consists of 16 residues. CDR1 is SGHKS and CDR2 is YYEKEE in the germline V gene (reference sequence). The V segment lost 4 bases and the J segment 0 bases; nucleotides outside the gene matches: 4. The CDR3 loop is CASSMASGRSTDTQYF. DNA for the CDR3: TGTGCCAGCAGCATGGCTAGCGGGAGGAGCACAGATACGCAGTATTTT. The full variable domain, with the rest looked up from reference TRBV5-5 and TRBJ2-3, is DAGVTQSPTHLIKTRGQQVTLRCSPISGHKSVSWYQQVLGQGPQFIFQYYEKEERGRGNFPDRFSARQFPNYSSELNVNALLLGDSALYLCASSMASGRSTDTQYFGPGTRLTVL.

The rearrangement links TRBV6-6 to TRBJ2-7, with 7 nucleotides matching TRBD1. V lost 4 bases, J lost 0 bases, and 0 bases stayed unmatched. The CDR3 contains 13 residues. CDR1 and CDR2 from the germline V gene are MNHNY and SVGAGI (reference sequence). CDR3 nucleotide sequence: TGTGCCAGCAGTTGGGACAGCTCCTACGAGCAGTACTTC. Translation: CASSWDSSYEQYF.

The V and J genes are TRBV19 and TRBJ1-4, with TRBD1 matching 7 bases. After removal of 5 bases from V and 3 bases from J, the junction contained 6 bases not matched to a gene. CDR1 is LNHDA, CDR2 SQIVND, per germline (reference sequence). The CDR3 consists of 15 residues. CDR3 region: CASSPRTGSNEKLFF. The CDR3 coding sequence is TGTGCCAGTAGTCCTCGGACAGGCTCTAATGAAAAACTGTTTTTT.

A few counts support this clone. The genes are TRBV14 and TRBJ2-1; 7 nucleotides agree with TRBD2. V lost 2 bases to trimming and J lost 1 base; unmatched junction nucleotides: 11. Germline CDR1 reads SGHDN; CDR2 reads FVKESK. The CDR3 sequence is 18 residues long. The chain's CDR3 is CASSQKSGGRSSYNEQFF. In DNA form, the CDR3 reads TGTGCCAGCAGCCAAAAGTCGGGAGGACGGTCGTCCTACAATGAGCAGTTCTTC.

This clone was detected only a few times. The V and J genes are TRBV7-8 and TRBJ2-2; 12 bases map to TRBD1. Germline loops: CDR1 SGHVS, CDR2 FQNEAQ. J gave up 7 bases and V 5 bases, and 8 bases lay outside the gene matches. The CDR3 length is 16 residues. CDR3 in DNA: TGTGCCAGCAGCCACCGGGACAGGGGGCAGGGCGGGGAGCTGTTTTTT. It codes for CASSHRDRGQGGELFF.

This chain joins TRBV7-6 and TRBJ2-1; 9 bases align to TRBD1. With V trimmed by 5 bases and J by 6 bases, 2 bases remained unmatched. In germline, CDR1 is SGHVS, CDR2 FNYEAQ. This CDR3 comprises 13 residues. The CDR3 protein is CASSQDRGNEQFF. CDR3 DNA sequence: TGTGCCAGCAGCCAGGACAGGGGCAATGAGCAGTTCTTC.

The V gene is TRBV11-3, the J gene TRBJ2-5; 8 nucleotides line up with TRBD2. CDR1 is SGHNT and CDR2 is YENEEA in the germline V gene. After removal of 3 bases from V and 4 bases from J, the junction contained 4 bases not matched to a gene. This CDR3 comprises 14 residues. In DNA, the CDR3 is TGTGCCAGCAGCTTTGGAGCGGGAGCAGAGACCCAGTACTTC. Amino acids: CASSFGAGAETQYF.

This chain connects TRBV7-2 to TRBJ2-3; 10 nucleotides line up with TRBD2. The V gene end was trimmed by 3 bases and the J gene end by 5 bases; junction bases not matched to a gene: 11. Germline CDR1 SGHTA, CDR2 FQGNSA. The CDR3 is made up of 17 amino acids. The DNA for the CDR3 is TGTGCCAGCAGCTTTGGGCTAGCGGGAGAGGTTGGAGATACGCAGTATTTT. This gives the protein CASSFGLAGEVGDTQYF.

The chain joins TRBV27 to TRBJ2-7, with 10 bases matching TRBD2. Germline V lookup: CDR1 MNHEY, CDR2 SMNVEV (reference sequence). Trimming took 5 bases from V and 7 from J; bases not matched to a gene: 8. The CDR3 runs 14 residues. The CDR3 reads CASSITSGAKEQYF. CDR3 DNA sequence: TGTGCCAGCAGTATTACTAGCGGGGCCAAAGAGCAGTACTTC.

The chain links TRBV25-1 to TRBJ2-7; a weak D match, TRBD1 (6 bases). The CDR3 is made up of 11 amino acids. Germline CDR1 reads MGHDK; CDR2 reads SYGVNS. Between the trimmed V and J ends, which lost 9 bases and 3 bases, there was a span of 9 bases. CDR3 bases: TGTGCCAGTACCAGGGGCTACGAGCAGTACTTC. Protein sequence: CASTRGYEQYF.

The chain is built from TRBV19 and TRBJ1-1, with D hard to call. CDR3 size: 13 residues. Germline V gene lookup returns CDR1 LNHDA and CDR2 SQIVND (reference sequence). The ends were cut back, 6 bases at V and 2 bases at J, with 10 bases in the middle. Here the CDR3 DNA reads TGTGCCAGTAGCACGGGCCGCAACACTGAAGCTTTCTTT. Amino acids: CASSTGRNTEAFF.

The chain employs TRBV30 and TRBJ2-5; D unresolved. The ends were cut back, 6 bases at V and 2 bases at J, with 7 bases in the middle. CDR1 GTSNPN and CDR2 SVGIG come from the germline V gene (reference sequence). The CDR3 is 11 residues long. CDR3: CACRVQETQYF. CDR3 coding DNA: TGTGCCTGTAGAGTACAAGAGACCCAGTACTTC.

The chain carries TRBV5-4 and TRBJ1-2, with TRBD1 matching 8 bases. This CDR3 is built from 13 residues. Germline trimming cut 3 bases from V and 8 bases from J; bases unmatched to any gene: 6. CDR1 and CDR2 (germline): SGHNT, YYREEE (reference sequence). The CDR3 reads CASSSTGALGYTF. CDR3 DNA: TGTGCCAGCAGCTCGACAGGGGCACTGGGCTACACCTTC.

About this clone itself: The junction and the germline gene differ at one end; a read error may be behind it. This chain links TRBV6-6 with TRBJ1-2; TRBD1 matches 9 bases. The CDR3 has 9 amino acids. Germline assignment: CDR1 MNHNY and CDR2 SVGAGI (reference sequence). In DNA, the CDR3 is TGTGCCGCCGGACAGGGGTTACCCTTC. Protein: CAAGQGLPF.

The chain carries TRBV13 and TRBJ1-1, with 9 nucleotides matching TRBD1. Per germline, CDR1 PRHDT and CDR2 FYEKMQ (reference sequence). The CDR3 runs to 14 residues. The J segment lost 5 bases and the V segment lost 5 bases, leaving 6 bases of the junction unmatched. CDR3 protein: CASSAGQGRTEAFF. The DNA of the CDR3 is TGTGCCAGCAGCGCCGGACAGGGGAGGACTGAAGCTTTCTTT.

For the CDR3, the DNA is TGTGCCAGCAGTTGGCAGGGGAGGGAGGAGACCCAGTACTTC. It is translated as CASSWQGREETQYF. The V and J genes are TRBV27 and TRBJ2-5; maybe TRBD2 (7 bases). The CDR3 covers 14 residues. CDR1 is MNHEY, CDR2 SMNVEV, per germline (reference sequence). Trimming took off 4 bases at V and 5 bases at J, with 14 bases between the two ends.